This passage covers 18 T cell receptor beta chains from one sample sequenced in a study of PD-L1 blockade in urothelial cancer. Stated time point: peripheral blood 6 weeks after treatment start. Clones were read by immunoSEQ multiplex PCR, and TCRdb kept only the in-frame ones, dropping some. The table shows about 45,000 clones, with under 95% occurring only once. The starting material was PBMCs, obtained around atezolizumab (anti-PD-L1) treatment. The receptors shown here come from a man in his 70s with urothelial cancer.

The chain uses TRBV7-3 and TRBJ2-1, with TRBD2 identical over 11 bases. Germline V gene sequence: CDR1 SGHTA, CDR2 FQGTGA. The length of the CDR3 is 15 residues. J lost 7 bases, V lost 5 bases, and 7 bases had no gene match. CDR3 region: CASSHSGREGNEQFF. As DNA, the CDR3 is TGTGCCAGCAGCCATAGCGGGAGGGAAGGGAATGAGCAGTTCTTC.

This chain links TRBV4-1 with TRBJ1-4; D is unclear. V was clipped by 1 base and J by 3 bases, with 9 bases between them. CDR1 and CDR2 (germline): MGHRA, YSYEKL. This CDR3 comprises 15 residues. CDR3 in amino acids: CASSQGADSNEKLFF. The CDR3 region has the DNA TGCGCCAGCAGCCAAGGGGCTGATTCTAATGAAAAACTGTTTTTT.

The chain has TRBV19 and TRBJ2-2, with 9 nucleotides matching TRBD1. V shed 4 bases and J 6 bases; nucleotides not matched to a gene: 3. Germline CDR1 reads LNHDA; CDR2 reads SQIVND (reference sequence). The CDR3 is 14 residues long. CDR3 sequence: CASSTTGGAGELFF. In DNA form, the CDR3 reads TGTGCCAGTAGTACGACAGGGGGTGCCGGGGAGCTGTTTTTT. Full variable domain (outside the CDR3, taken from reference TRBV19 and TRBJ2-2): DGGITQSPKYLFRKEGQNVTLSCEQNLNHDAMYWYRQDPGQGLRLIYYSQIVNDFQKGDIAEGYSVSREKKESFPLTVTSAQKNPTAFYLCASSTTGGAGELFFGEGSRLTVL.

Here the CDR3 reads CASSSGYSYEQYF. As DNA, the CDR3 is TGTGCCAGCAGTTCAGGGTACTCCTACGAGCAGTACTTC. V usage is TRBV11-2 and J usage is TRBJ2-7, with a weak D call TRBD1 (5 bases). Germline CDR1 reads SGHAT; CDR2 reads FQNNGV. The CDR3 contains 13 residues. V dropped 6 bases and J dropped 0 bases, with 9 bases sitting between them.

The CDR3 protein is CASSLGANNYGYTF. CDR3 DNA: TGTGCCAGCAGCTTGGGAGCGAATAACTATGGCTACACCTTC. The V gene is TRBV5-4, the J gene TRBJ1-2; no clear D. Trimming stripped 0 bases from V and 1 base from J, with 7 bases between. The V gene's germline CDR1 is SGHNT and CDR2 YYREEE (reference sequence). The CDR3 spans 14 residues. Using reference TRBV5-4 and TRBJ1-2 for the parts outside the CDR3, the full variable domain is ETGVTQSPTHLIKTRGQQVTLRCSSQSGHNTVSWYQQALGQGPQFIFQYYREEENGRGNFPPRFSGLQFPNYSSELNVNALELDDSALYLCASSLGANNYGYTFGSGTRLTVV.

This clone was seen just once. The J gene is TRBJ1-1, the V gene TRBV28; TRBD1 agrees at 9 bases. V was clipped by 4 bases and J by 9 bases; unmatched bases: 6. CDR3 size: 13 residues. CDR1 MDHEN and CDR2 SYDVKM come from the germline V gene. The CDR3 loop is CASSSRDRDKAFF. The CDR3 bases are TGTGCCAGCAGTTCCCGGGACAGGGATAAAGCTTTCTTT.

The gene calls are TRBV2 and TRBJ1-5; no clear D. Per germline, CDR1 SNHLY and CDR2 FYNNEI. The CDR3 spans 14 residues. Between the trimmed V and J ends, which lost 1 base and 2 bases, there was a span of 6 bases. In DNA, the CDR3 is TGTGCCAGCAGTGAAGGGTCAGGCAATCAGCCCCAGCATTTT. This encodes CASSEGSGNQPQHF.

Judged by abundance, this clone is medium-sized. V usage is TRBV2 and J usage is TRBJ2-1, with 10 positions matching TRBD2. The CDR3 consists of 15 residues. Germline V lookup: CDR1 SNHLY, CDR2 FYNNEI. Trimming cost V 4 bases and J 3 bases; bases outside gene matches: 3. The CDR3 sequence is CASSAGLADYNEQFF. The CDR3 region has the DNA TGTGCCAGCAGTGCTGGACTAGCGGACTACAATGAGCAGTTCTTC.

The chain uses TRBV28 and TRBJ1-5; D is ambiguous. Germline CDR1 MDHEN, CDR2 SYDVKM. The CDR3 has 16 residues. The V gene lost 1 base and the J gene lost 4 bases, with 14 bases spanning the gap. CDR3 nucleotides: TGTGCCAGCAGTTTATCTGGGAGCGTGGGGAATCAGCCCCAGCATTTT. Translation: CASSLSGSVGNQPQHF.

The chain links TRBV5-1 to TRBJ2-3; 7 bases match TRBD2. The CDR3 has 16 amino acids. V dropped 4 bases and J dropped 5; count of bases not matched to a gene: 13. The germline gives CDR1 SGHRS, CDR2 YFSETQ. The CDR3 loop is CASSREAGTPKDTQYF. The CDR3 region has the DNA TGCGCCAGCAGCCGGGAGGCTGGGACTCCCAAAGATACGCAGTATTTT.

The chain recombines TRBV12-2 with TRBJ2-1; the table's TRBD2 call for D was not verified on the DNA. TRBV12-2 is a listed pseudogene. The CDR3 is 14 amino acids. CDR3 amino acids: CASRPQTSRGEQFF. The CDR3, as DNA: TGTGCAAGTCGCCCCCAAACTAGCCGCGGTGAGCAGTTCTTC.

The sample holds one count of this clone. The chain recombines TRBV30 with TRBJ1-2, with D tentatively TRBD1 (6 bases). The CDR3 is 13 amino acids. Germline V lookup: CDR1 GTSNPN, CDR2 SVGIG (reference sequence). V was clipped by 4 bases and J by 8 bases, with 17 bases between them. The CDR3 DNA reads as TGTGCCTGGAAATCTCCTCAGGGGTCCGGCTACACCTTC. Amino acids: CAWKSPQGSGYTF.

The chain employs TRBV29-1 and TRBJ2-1, with TRBD2 matching over 8 bases. The germline gives CDR1 SQVTM, CDR2 ANQGSEA. This CDR3 is 13 amino acids long. V lost 5 bases and J lost 6; bases outside the gene matches: 6. CDR3 residues: CSVTGLVVNEQFF. CDR3 sequence (DNA): TGCAGCGTTACGGGACTAGTGGTCAATGAGCAGTTCTTC.

V usage is TRBV28 and J usage is TRBJ2-5; TRBD2 might be the D (5 bases). The CDR3 contains 16 residues. CDR1 is MDHEN, CDR2 SYDVKM, per germline. Trimming removed 5 bases from V and 3 bases from J, with 19 bases in between. This CDR3 reads CASSLTMTGSEETQYF. CDR3 nucleotide sequence: TGTGCCAGCAGTCTTACGATGACGGGATCTGAAGAGACCCAGTACTTC.

The chain has TRBV6-5 and TRBJ2-1; perhaps TRBD2 as D (6 bases). The CDR3 covers 14 residues. Deletions cut 2 bases from V and 6 bases from J, with 11 bases between. In germline, CDR1 is MNHEY, CDR2 SVGAGI. CDR3 region: CASSYGRLSNEQFF. The CDR3 DNA sequence: TGTGCCAGCAGTTACGGGAGGTTAAGCAATGAGCAGTTCTTC.

V and J are TRBV18 and TRBJ2-2; TRBD1 matches at 8 bases. V was clipped by 0 bases and J by 4 bases; unmatched bases: 7. The CDR3 has 17 residues. Germline V gene lookup returns CDR1 KGHSH and CDR2 LQKENI. The CDR3 loop reads CASSPPTGGLGTGELFF. The CDR3 DNA reads as TGTGCCAGCTCACCACCTACAGGGGGACTGGGCACCGGGGAGCTGTTTTTT.

This clone was recorded only once. The chain is built from TRBV4-1 and TRBJ2-1; 11 bases align to TRBD2. This CDR3 has 16 amino acids. Looked up from germline, CDR1 is MGHRA and CDR2 is YSYEKL. V shed 5 bases, J shed 0 bases, and the junction held 3 bases outside the gene matches. CDR3 loop: CASSLTSGISYNEQFF. In DNA, the CDR3 is TGCGCCAGCAGCTTGACTAGCGGGATCTCCTACAATGAGCAGTTCTTC.

CDR3 protein: CASSLAGGLMSYEQFF. DNA for the CDR3: TGTGCCAGCAGCTTGGCCGGGGGGCTAATGAGTTATGAGCAGTTCTTC. V is TRBV5-5 and J is TRBJ2-1; D possibly corresponds to TRBD2 (7 bases). The CDR3 sequence is 16 residues long. Germline V lookup: CDR1 SGHKS, CDR2 YYEKEE (reference sequence). V was shortened by 0 bases and J by 8 bases, with 18 bases between the two germline ends. The whole variable domain, filled in from reference TRBV5-5 and TRBJ2-1, reads DAGVTQSPTHLIKTRGQQVTLRCSPISGHKSVSWYQQVLGQGPQFIFQYYEKEERGRGNFPDRFSARQFPNYSSELNVNALLLGDSALYLCASSLAGGLMSYEQFFGPGTRLTVL.